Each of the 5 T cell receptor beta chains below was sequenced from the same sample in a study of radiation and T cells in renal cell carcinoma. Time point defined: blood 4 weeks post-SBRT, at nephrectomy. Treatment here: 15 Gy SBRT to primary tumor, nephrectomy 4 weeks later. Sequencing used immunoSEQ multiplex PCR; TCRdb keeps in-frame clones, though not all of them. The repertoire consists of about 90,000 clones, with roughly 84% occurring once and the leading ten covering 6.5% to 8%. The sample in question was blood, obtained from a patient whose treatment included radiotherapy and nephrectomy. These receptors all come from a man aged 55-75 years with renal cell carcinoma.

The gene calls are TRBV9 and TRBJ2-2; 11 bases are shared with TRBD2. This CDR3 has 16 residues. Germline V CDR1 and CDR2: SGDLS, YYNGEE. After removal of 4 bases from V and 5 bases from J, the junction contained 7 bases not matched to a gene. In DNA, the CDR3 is TGTGCCAGCAGCCTCTTAGCGGGAGGGGTAACCGGGGAGCTGTTTTTT. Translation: CASSLLAGGVTGELFF.

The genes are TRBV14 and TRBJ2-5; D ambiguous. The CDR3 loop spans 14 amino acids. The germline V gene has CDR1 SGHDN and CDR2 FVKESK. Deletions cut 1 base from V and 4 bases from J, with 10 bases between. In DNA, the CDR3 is TGTGCCAGCAGCCAAGCGACGATCTTAGAGACCCAGTACTTC. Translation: CASSQATILETQYF.

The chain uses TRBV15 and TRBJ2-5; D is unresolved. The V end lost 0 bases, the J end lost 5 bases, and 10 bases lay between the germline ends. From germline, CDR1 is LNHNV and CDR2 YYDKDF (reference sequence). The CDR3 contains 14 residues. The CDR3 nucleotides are TGTGCCACCAGCAGAGATGGACGACGGGAGACCCAGTACTTC. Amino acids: CATSRDGRRETQYF.

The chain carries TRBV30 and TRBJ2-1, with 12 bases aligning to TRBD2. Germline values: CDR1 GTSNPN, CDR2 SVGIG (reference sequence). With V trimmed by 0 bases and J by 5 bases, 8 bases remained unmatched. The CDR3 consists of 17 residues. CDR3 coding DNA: TGTGCCTGGAGTGTAGGGCTAGCGGGAGGGGTAAACAATGAGCAGTTCTTC. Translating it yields CAWSVGLAGGVNNEQFF. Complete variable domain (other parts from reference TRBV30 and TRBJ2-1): SQTIHQWPATLVQPVGSPLSLECTVEGTSNPNLYWYRQAAGRGLQLLFYSVGIGQISSEVPQNLSASRPQDRQFILSSKKLLLSDSGFYLCAWSVGLAGGVNNEQFFGPGTRLTVL.

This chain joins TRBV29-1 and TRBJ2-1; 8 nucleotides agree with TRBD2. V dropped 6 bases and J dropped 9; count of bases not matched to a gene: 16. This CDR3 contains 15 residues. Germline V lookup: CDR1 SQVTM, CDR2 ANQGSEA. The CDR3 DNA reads TGCAGCGTAATGAAGGGGGGCGGGAGGACTTCTGAGCAGTTCTTC. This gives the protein CSVMKGGGRTSEQFF.